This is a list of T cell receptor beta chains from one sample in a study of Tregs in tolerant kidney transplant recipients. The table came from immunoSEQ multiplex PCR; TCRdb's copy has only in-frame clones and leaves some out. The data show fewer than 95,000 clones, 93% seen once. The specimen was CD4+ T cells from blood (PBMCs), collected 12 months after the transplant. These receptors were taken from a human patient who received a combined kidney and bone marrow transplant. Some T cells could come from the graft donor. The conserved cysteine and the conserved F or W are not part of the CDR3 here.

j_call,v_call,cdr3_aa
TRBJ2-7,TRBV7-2,ASSKTGSEQY
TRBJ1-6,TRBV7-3,ASSLEGFNSPLH
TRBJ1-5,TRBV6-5,ASRRDRNQPQH
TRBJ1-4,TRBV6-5,ASRDRATNEKLF
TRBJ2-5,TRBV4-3,ASSRHRDVGETQY
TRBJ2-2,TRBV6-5,ASRRTEGAGELF
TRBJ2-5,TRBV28,ASSFLARVARLQETQY
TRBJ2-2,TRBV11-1,ASSHDRANTGELF
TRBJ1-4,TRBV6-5,ASSYSRIGGEKLF
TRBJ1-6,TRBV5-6,ASSLYWGQNSPLH
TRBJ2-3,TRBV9,ASSVSWTVTDTQY
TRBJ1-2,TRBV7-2,ASSLRQGGNYGYT
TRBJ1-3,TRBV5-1,ASAAAGPSGNTIY
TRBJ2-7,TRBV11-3,ASSLNWAGAIDEQY
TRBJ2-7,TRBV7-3,ASSLMEGPYEQY
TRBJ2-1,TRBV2,ASSEQGYNEQF
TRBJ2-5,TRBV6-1,ASSRTGKVETQY
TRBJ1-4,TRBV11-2,ASSSGGGQGEKLF